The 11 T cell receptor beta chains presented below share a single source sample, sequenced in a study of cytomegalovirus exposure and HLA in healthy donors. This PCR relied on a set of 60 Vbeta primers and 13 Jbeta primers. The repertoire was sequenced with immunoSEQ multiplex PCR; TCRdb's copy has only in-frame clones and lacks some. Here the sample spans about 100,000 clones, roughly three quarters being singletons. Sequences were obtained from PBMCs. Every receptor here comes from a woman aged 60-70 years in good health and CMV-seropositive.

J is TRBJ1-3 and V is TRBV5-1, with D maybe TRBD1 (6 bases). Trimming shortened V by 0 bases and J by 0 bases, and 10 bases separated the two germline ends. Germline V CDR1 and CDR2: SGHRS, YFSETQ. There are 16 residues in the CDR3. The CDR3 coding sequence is TGCGCCAGCAGCTTGGGGGACATGATCTCTGGAAACACCATATATTTT. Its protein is CASSLGDMISGNTIYF. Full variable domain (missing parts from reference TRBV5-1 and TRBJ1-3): KAGVTQTPRYLIKTRGQQVTLSCSPISGHRSVSWYQQTPGQGLQFLFEYFSETQRNKGNFPGRFSGRQFSNSRSEMNVSTLELGDSALYLCASSLGDMISGNTIYFGEGSWLTVV.

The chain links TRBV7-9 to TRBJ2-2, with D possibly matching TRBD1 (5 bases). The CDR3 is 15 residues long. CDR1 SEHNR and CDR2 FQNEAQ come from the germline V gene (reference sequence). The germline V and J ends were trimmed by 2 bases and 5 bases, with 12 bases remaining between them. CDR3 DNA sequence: TGTGCCAGCAGCTTACGTCTTGCAGGGACCGGGGAGCTGTTTTTT. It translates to CASSLRLAGTGELFF.

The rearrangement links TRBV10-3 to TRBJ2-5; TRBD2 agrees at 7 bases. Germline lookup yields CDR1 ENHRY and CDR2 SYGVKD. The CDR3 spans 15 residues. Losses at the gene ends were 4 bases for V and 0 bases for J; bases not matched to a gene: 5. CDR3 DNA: TGTGCCATCAGTGGGGCTAGCGGATACCAAGAGACCCAGTACTTC. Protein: CAISGASGYQETQYF.

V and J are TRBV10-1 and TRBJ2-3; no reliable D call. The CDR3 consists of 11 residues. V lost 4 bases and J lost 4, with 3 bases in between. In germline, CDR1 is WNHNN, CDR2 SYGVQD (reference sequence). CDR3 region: CASSAADTQYF. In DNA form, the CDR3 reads TGCGCCAGCAGTGCAGCAGATACGCAGTATTTT.

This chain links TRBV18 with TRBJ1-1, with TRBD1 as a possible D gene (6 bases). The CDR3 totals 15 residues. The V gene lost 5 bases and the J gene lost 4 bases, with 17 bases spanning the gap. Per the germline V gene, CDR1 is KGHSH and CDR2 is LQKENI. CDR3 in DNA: TGTGCCAGCTCATCCGCCCTCCAGGGGCCCACTGAAGCTTTCTTT. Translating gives CASSSALQGPTEAFF. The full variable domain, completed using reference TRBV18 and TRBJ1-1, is NAGVMQNPRHLVRRRGQEARLRCSPMKGHSHVYWYRQLPEEGLKFMVYLQKENIIDESGMPKERFSAEFPKEGPSILRIQQVVRGDSAAYFCASSSALQGPTEAFFGQGTRLTVV.

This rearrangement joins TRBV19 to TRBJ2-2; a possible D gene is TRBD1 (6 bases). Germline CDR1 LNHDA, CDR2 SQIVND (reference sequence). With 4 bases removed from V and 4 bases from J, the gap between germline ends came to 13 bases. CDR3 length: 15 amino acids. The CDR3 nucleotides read TGTGCCAGTAGTAGGCAGGGGACCTTCACCGGGGAGCTGTTTTTT. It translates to CASSRQGTFTGELFF.

In DNA form, the CDR3 reads TGTGCCAGCAGCGAACAGGGGGTTCACACTGAAGCTTTCTTT. It is translated as CASSEQGVHTEAFF. This chain connects TRBV9 to TRBJ1-1, with 8 bases matching TRBD1. Losses at the gene ends were 3 bases for V and 3 bases for J; bases not matched to a gene: 4. Germline CDR1 reads SGDLS; CDR2 reads YYNGEE. The CDR3 runs to 14 residues.

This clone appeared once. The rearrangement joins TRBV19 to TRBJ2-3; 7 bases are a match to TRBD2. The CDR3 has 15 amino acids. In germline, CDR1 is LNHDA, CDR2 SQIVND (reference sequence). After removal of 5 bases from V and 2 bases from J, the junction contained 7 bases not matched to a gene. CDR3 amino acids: CASSESSGLTDTQYF. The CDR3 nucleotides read TGTGCCAGTAGTGAATCTAGCGGACTCACAGATACGCAGTATTTT. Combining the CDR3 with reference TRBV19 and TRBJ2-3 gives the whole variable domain DGGITQSPKYLFRKEGQNVTLSCEQNLNHDAMYWYRQDPGQGLRLIYYSQIVNDFQKGDIAEGYSVSREKKESFPLTVTSAQKNPTAFYLCASSESSGLTDTQYFGPGTRLTVL.

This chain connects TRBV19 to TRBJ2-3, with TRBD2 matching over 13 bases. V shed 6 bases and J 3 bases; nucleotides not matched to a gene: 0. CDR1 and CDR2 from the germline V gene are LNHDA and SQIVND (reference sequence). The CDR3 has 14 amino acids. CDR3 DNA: TGTGCCAGTAGGACTAGCGGGAGGACAGATACGCAGTATTTT. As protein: CASRTSGRTDTQYF. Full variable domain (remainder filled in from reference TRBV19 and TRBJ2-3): DGGITQSPKYLFRKEGQNVTLSCEQNLNHDAMYWYRQDPGQGLRLIYYSQIVNDFQKGDIAEGYSVSREKKESFPLTVTSAQKNPTAFYLCASRTSGRTDTQYFGPGTRLTVL.

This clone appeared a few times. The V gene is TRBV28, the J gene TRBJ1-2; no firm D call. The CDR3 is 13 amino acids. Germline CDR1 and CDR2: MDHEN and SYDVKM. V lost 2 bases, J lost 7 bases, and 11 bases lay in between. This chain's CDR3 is CASSLPGVLGYTF. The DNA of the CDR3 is TGTGCCAGCAGTTTACCCGGGGTTCTTGGCTACACCTTC.

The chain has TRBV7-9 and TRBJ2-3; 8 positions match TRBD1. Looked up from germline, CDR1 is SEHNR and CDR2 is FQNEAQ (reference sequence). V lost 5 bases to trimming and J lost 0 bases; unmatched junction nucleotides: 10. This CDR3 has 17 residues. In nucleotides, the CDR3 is TGTGCCAGCAGCAATTCGCAGGGGGCACCTAGCACAGATACGCAGTATTTT. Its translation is CASSNSQGAPSTDTQYF.